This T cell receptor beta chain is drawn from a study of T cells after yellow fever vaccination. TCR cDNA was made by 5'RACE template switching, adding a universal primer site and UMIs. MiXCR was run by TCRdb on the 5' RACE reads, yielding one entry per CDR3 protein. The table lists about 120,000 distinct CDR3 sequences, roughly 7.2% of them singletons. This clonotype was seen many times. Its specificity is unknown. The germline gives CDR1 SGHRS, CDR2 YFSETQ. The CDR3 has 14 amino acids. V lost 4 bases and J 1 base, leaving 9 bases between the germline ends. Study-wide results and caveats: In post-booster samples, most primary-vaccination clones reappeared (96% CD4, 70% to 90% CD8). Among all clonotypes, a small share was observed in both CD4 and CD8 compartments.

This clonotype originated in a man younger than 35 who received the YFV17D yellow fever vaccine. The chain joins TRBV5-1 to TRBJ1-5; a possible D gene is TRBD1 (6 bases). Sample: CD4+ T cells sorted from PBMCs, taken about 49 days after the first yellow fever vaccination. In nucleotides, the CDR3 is TGCGCCAGCAGCGAGGGGGAAAGCAATCAGCCCCAGCATTTT. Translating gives CASSEGESNQPQHF.